This T cell receptor (beta chain) was sequenced during a study of T cell responses to AZD1222 COVID-19 vaccine. V lost 3 bases, J lost 4 bases, and 18 bases lay in between. The CDR3 extends over 16 amino acids. The germline V gene has CDR1 LNHDA and CDR2 SQIVND (reference sequence). Worth noting for this clone: Antigen unknown.

Notes on the study in general: Spike-specific TCR depth and breadth grew after two AZD1222 doses. Clonal diversity was possibly underestimated; the donors were predominantly white British and more often female.

Method: immunoSEQ multiplex PCR; TCRdb's copy keeps in-frame clones and lacks some. The sample lists around 52,000 clones; 70% to 90% were seen once. This specimen consisted of peripheral blood, obtained on day 0 of AZD1222 vaccination. The TCR was taken from an adult in good health. The gene calls are TRBV19 and TRBJ1-2; the D is unclear. CDR3 in DNA: TGTGCCAGTAGTATGGCGATCTGGGAGTCTTCCTATGGCTACACCTTC. Protein: CASSMAIWESSYGYTF.